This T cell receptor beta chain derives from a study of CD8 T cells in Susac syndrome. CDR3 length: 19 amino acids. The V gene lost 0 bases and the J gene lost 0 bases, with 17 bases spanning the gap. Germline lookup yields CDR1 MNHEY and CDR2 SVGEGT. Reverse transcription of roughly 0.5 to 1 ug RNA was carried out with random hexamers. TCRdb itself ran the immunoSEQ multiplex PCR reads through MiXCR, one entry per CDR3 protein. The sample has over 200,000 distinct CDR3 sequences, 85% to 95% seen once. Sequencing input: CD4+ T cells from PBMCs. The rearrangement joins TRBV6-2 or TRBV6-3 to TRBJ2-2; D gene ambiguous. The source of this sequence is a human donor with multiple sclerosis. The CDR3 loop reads CASSYSWQAAPSNTGELFF. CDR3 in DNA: TGTGCCAGCAGTTACTCGTGGCAGGCAGCCCCTTCGAACACCGGGGAGCTGTTTTTT.